Listed below are T cell receptor beta chains from one sample, sequenced in a study of blood T cell repertoires in COVID-19. Sequencing used immunoSEQ multiplex PCR; TCRdb keeps in-frame clones, though not all of them. The sample has approximately 210,000 clones, roughly 80% seen once. The sample was peripheral blood. Every receptor here comes from an elderly woman with COVID-19, enrolled during active disease. Each CDR3 is given with its conserved first and last residue. D genes are given only for firm matches. Size is stated for part of the rows, as once, few or many counts, or as a class when the clone is expanded.

cdr3_length: 14
clone_size: .
v_call: TRBV5-8
d_call: TRBD1
j_call: TRBJ1-2
cdr3_nt: TGTGCCAGCAGGGGACAGGGACCCTACTATGGCTACACCTTC
cdr3_aa: CASRGQGPYYGYTF

cdr3_length: 16
clone_size: .
v_call: TRBV6-1
d_call: .
j_call: TRBJ2-7
cdr3_nt: TGTGCCAGCAGTGAAGCGCTTACCCTCAGGGTCTACGAGCAGTACTTC
cdr3_aa: CASSEALTLRVYEQYF

cdr3_length: 15
clone_size: .
v_call: TRBV28
d_call: .
j_call: TRBJ1-5
cdr3_nt: TGTGCCAGCAGTTTATTCCGTTATAGCAATCAGCCCCAGCATTTT
cdr3_aa: CASSLFRYSNQPQHF

cdr3_length: 15
clone_size: .
v_call: TRBV5-1
d_call: .
j_call: TRBJ1-6
cdr3_nt: TGCGCCAGCAGCCCGACAGGTGATGGGACTTCACCCCTCCACTTT
cdr3_aa: CASSPTGDGTSPLHF

cdr3_length: 13
clone_size: .
v_call: TRBV29-1
d_call: TRBD1
j_call: TRBJ1-1
cdr3_nt: TGCAGCGTTGGACAGGGGGCGAACACTGAAGCTTTCTTT
cdr3_aa: CSVGQGANTEAFF

cdr3_length: 14
clone_size: .
v_call: TRBV28
d_call: .
j_call: TRBJ1-3
cdr3_nt: TGTGCCAGCAGCAGGGTTTCCTCTGGAAACACCATATATTTT
cdr3_aa: CASSRVSSGNTIYF

cdr3_length: 15
clone_size: .
v_call: TRBV6-5
d_call: .
j_call: TRBJ1-3
cdr3_nt: TGTGCCAGCATGAAGTTTGAGGGGGCTGGAAACACCATATATTTT
cdr3_aa: CASMKFEGAGNTIYF

cdr3_length: 16
clone_size: few
v_call: TRBV18
d_call: TRBD1
j_call: TRBJ2-3
cdr3_nt: TGTGCCAGCTCACGACTACAGGGGACCAGCACAGATACGCAGTATTTT
cdr3_aa: CASSRLQGTSTDTQYF

cdr3_length: 14
clone_size: .
v_call: TRBV6-6
d_call: TRBD1
j_call: TRBJ1-1
cdr3_nt: TGTGCCAGCAGTAGTCGGACAGGGTCCCTTGAAGCTTTCTTT
cdr3_aa: CASSSRTGSLEAFF

cdr3_length: 18
clone_size: .
v_call: TRBV18
d_call: .
j_call: TRBJ1-6
cdr3_nt: TGTGCCAGCTCACCCATTACTAGCACAGTATCCTATAATTCACCCCTCCACTTT
cdr3_aa: CASSPITSTVSYNSPLHF